What follows describes a single T cell receptor beta chain. Its target is not known. These data originate in a study of CD8 T cells in Susac syndrome. Findings and caveats of the study: The study found that Susac CD8+ clonal expansion peaked in TEMRA cells and active patients.

Germline V lookup: CDR1 SEHNR, CDR2 FQNEAQ (reference sequence). The CDR3 totals 15 residues. V lost 5 bases to trimming and J lost 6 bases; unmatched junction nucleotides: 10. The patients with Susac syndrome satisfied recently defined diagnostic criteria for either definite or probable disease. RNA totalling roughly 0.5 to 1 ug underwent reverse transcription with random hexamers. Amplification of TCR beta CDR3 by immunoSEQ multiplex PCR spanned 54 Vbeta and 13 Jbeta. TCRdb independently ran MiXCR on the immunoSEQ multiplex PCR reads; one entry per CDR3 protein. The sample lists about 120,000 distinct CDR3 sequences, about 95% seen once, with about 0.28% in the top ten.

V usage is TRBV7-9 and J usage is TRBJ1-5; 7 bases agree with TRBD1. The source material was CD8+ T cells from PBMCs. The TCR originated in a human donor with Susac syndrome. This chain's CDR3 is CASSLDRDSLQPQHF. The CDR3 DNA reads as TGTGCCAGCAGCCTCGACCGGGACAGCCTTCAGCCCCAGCATTTT.